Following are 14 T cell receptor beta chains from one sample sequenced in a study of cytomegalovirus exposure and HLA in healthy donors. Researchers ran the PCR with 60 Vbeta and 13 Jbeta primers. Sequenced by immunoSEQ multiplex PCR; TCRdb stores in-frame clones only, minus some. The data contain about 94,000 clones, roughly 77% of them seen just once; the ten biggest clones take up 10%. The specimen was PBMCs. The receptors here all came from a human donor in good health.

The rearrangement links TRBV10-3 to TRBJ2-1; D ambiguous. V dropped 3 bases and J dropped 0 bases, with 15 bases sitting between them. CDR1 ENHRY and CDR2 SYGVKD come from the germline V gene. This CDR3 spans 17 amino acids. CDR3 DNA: TGTGCCATCAGTGACCCGGAGAACCCGAGCTCCTACAATGAGCAGTTCTTC. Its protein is CAISDPENPSSYNEQFF.

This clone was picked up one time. The CDR3 is CASSQDRGRDTEAFF. The CDR3 region has the DNA TGCGCCAGCAGCCAAGATCGAGGTAGAGACACTGAAGCTTTCTTT. This chain uses TRBV4-3 with TRBJ1-1, with D hard to call. V gave up 0 bases and J gave up 3 bases, with 11 bases separating them. CDR3 length equals 15 residues. CDR1 is LGHNA, CDR2 YSLEER, per germline.

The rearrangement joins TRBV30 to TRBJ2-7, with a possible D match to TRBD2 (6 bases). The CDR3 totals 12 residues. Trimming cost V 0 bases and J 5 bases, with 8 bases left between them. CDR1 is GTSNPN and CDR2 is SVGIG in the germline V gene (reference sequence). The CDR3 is CAWSVTGDEQYF. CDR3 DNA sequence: TGTGCCTGGAGTGTCACGGGGGACGAGCAGTACTTC.

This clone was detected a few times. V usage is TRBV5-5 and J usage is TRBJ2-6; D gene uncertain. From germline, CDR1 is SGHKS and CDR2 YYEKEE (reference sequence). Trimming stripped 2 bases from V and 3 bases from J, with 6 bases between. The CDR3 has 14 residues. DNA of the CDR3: TGTGCCAGCAGCTTCAGAAGTGGGGCCAACGTCCTGACTTTC. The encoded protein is CASSFRSGANVLTF.

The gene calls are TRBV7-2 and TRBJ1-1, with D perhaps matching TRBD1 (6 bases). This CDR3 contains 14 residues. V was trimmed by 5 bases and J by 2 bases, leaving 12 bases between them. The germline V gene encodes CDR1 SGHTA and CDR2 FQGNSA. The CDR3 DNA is TGTGCCAGCAGCGCAAACAGGGTAAACACTGAAGCTTTCTTT. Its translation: CASSANRVNTEAFF.

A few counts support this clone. As DNA, the CDR3 is TGTGCCAGCAGCTTAGAAATGGCGGGGGCGTCTGGGGAGCTGTTTTTT. This codes for CASSLEMAGASGELFF. This chain joins TRBV7-2 and TRBJ2-2, with a weak D call TRBD2 (7 bases). Germline CDR1 and CDR2: SGHTA and FQGNSA. There are 16 residues in the CDR3. The V end was cut by 1 base, the J end by 8 bases, with 17 bases between. The whole variable domain, filled in from reference TRBV7-2 and TRBJ2-2, reads GAGVSQSPSNKVTEKGKDVELRCDPISGHTALYWYRQSLGQGLEFLIYFQGNSAPDKSGLPSDRFSAERTGGSVSTLTIQRTQQEDSAVYLCASSLEMAGASGELFFGEGSRLTVL.

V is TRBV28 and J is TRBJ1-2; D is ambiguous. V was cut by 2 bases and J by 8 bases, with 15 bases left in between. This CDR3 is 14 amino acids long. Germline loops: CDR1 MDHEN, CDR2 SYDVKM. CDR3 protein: CASSLVAPPEGYTF. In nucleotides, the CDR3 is TGTGCCAGCAGTTTAGTGGCGCCGCCGGAGGGCTACACCTTC.

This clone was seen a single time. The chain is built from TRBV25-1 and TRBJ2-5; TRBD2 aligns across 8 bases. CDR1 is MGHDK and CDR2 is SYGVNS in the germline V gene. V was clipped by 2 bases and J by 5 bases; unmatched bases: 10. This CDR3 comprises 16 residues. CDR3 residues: CASSEILGGAGETQYF. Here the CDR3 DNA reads TGTGCCAGCAGTGAAATCCTCGGGGGGGCAGGGGAGACCCAGTACTTC.

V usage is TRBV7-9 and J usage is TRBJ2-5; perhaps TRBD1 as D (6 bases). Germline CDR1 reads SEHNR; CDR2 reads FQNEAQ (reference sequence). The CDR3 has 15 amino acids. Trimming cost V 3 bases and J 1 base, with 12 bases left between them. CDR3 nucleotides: TGTGCCAGCAGCTTTTTGGGGGCGATCCAAGAGACCCAGTACTTC. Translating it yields CASSFLGAIQETQYF.

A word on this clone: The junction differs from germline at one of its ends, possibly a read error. The CDR3 spells CARSLEGVSYNEQFF. CDR3 in DNA: TGTGCCAGAAGTTTGGAGGGGGTCTCCTACAATGAGCAGTTCTTC. This chain links TRBV5-3 with TRBJ2-1; either TRBD1 or TRBD2 may fit D (6 bases each). TRBV5-3 is marked as an open reading frame, function uncertain. The CDR3 length is 15 residues.

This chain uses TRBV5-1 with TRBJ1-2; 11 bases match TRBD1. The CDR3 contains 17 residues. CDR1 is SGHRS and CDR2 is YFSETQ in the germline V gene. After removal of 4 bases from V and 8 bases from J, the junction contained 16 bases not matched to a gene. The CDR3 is CASSPGQGAIGSQGYTF. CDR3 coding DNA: TGCGCCAGCAGCCCCGGACAGGGGGCCATAGGAAGCCAGGGCTACACCTTC.

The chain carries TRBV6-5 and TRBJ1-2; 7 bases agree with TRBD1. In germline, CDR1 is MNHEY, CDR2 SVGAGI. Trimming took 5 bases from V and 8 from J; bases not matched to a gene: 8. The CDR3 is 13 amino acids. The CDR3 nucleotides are TGTGCCAGCAGTACAATAGACAGGGAAGGCTACACCTTC. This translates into CASSTIDREGYTF.

The CDR3 spells CASSLGGGVREQFF. Written as DNA, the CDR3 is TGTGCCAGCAGCTTAGGGGGCGGGGTCAGGGAGCAGTTCTTC. This chain links TRBV7-2 with TRBJ2-1; TRBD2 is a possible D gene (6 bases). Per germline, CDR1 SGHTA and CDR2 FQGNSA. The V and J ends lost 1 base and 10 bases respectively, with 14 bases between them. The CDR3 runs 14 residues.

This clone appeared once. In nucleotides, the CDR3 is TGTGCCAGTAGTCTGCCCACAGGGGCGGGTAGCAATCAGCCCCAGCATTTT. As protein: CASSLPTGAGSNQPQHF. The rearrangement joins TRBV19 to TRBJ1-5, with 7 positions matching TRBD1. Germline values: CDR1 LNHDA, CDR2 SQIVND (reference sequence). With V trimmed by 5 bases and J by 0 bases, 10 bases remained unmatched. This CDR3 spans 17 amino acids.